The clone carrying this T cell receptor beta chain was seen ten or more times. The entry originates in a study of molecular identifiers for immune sequencing clone quantification. CDR1 is LNHDA and CDR2 is SQIVND in the germline V gene (reference sequence). V shed 7 bases and J shed 3 bases, with 13 bases lying between them. This CDR3 is 14 amino acids long. Previously described methods and listed TCR primers were employed for the bulk TCR libraries. TCRdb re-called the PCR reads through MiXCR, storing one row per CDR3 protein. The sample includes about 640,000 distinct CDR3 sequences, about 20% of them seen just once. From roughly 21,000 to 960,000 sorted cells, naive CD8 libraries were generated with 10%, 30% or 50% RNA.

The sequenced material came from naive CD8+ T cells from blood, with Jurkat cell RNA spiked in. Documented subset: FACS-sorted CD8+CD4-CCR7+CD45RA+ naive T cells. The chain carries TRBV19 and TRBJ2-4; possibly TRBD2 for D (6 bases). The TCR originated in a human donor in good health. Some libraries in this study had Jurkat cell RNA spiked in. CDR3 sequence (DNA): TGTGCCAGTAAAGTAGGGCGGGGCAAAAACATTCAGTACTTC. Translation: CASKVGRGKNIQYF.